The rows below give T cell receptor beta chains drawn from one sample of a study of cytomegalovirus exposure and HLA in healthy donors. Here immunoSEQ multiplex PCR was the method, and the copy in TCRdb shows in-frame clones only, minus some. Among around 130,000 clones listed, 88% were seen once. Sequencing was carried out using PBMCs. These receptors were collected from a woman between 40 and 55 years old in good health and CMV-seronegative. Each CDR3 is given with its conserved first and last residue. Each record gives: clone size, D gene, V gene, J gene, CDR3 protein, CDR3 DNA. A D gene is named only where the DNA matches it firmly. Size is stated for part of the rows, as once, few or many counts, or as a class when the clone is expanded.

clone_size: .
d_call: TRBD1
v_call: TRBV7-2
j_call: TRBJ2-7
cdr3_aa: CASSLGTGIYEQYF
cdr3_nt: TGTGCCAGCAGCTTAGGGACAGGGATCTACGAGCAGTACTTC

clone_size: .
d_call: TRBD2
v_call: TRBV27
j_call: TRBJ2-7
cdr3_aa: CASSLNGLAGGEQYF
cdr3_nt: TGTGCCAGCAGTTTAAACGGGCTAGCGGGAGGTGAGCAGTACTTC

clone_size: .
d_call: TRBD1
v_call: TRBV11-3
j_call: TRBJ2-7
cdr3_aa: CASSWTGVPEQYF
cdr3_nt: TGTGCCAGCAGCTGGACAGGGGTCCCCGAGCAGTACTTC

clone_size: .
d_call: .
v_call: TRBV5-1
j_call: TRBJ2-2
cdr3_aa: CASRGSSVSGTGELFF
cdr3_nt: TGCGCCAGCAGGGGGTCTAGCGTCTCCGGCACCGGGGAGCTGTTTTTT

clone_size: .
d_call: TRBD2
v_call: TRBV5-1
j_call: TRBJ2-3
cdr3_aa: CASSLGLAGGTDTQYF
cdr3_nt: TGCGCCAGCAGCTTGGGGCTAGCGGGGGGCACAGATACGCAGTATTTT

clone_size: .
d_call: TRBD1
v_call: TRBV7-9
j_call: TRBJ1-2
cdr3_aa: CASSLEGTGRGYTF
cdr3_nt: TGTGCCAGCAGCTTAGAGGGGACAGGGCGTGGCTACACCTTC

clone_size: .
d_call: .
v_call: TRBV6-4
j_call: TRBJ2-3
cdr3_aa: CASRTDGADTQYF
cdr3_nt: TGTGCCAGCAGAACCGACGGGGCAGATACGCAGTATTTT

clone_size: .
d_call: TRBD1
v_call: TRBV6-1
j_call: TRBJ1-5
cdr3_aa: CASSEIPRQGLWPQHF
cdr3_nt: TGTGCCAGCAGTGAAATTCCGCGACAGGGGCTTTGGCCCCAGCATTTT

clone_size: .
d_call: .
v_call: TRBV2
j_call: TRBJ1-1
cdr3_aa: CASSGTRTEAFF
cdr3_nt: TGTGCCAGCAGCGGGACAAGGACTGAAGCTTTCTTT

clone_size: .
d_call: TRBD2
v_call: TRBV6-4
j_call: TRBJ2-3
cdr3_aa: CASSPLAGESDTQYF
cdr3_nt: TGTGCCAGCAGTCCACTAGCGGGAGAGTCAGATACGCAGTATTTT

clone_size: .
d_call: .
v_call: TRBV7-7
j_call: TRBJ2-2
cdr3_aa: CASSPFRTGELFF
cdr3_nt: TGTGCTAGCAGCCCATTTCGGACCGGGGAGCTGTTTTTT

clone_size: .
d_call: .
v_call: TRBV4-1
j_call: TRBJ2-2
cdr3_aa: CASSQGPRQGGRRGELFF
cdr3_nt: TGCGCCAGCAGCCAAGGGCCCCGACAGGGAGGTCGTCGGGGGGAGCTGTTTTTT

clone_size: .
d_call: .
v_call: TRBV5-1
j_call: TRBJ2-6
cdr3_aa: CASSSFSGANVLTF
cdr3_nt: TGCGCCAGCAGCTCGTTCTCTGGGGCCAACGTCCTGACTTTC

clone_size: .
d_call: .
v_call: TRBV5-5
j_call: TRBJ2-3
cdr3_aa: CASGGLITDTQYF
cdr3_nt: TGTGCCAGCGGCGGGCTGATCACAGATACGCAGTATTTT

clone_size: .
d_call: TRBD1
v_call: TRBV5-5
j_call: TRBJ1-1
cdr3_aa: CASSLAWTGDIEAFF
cdr3_nt: TGTGCCAGCAGCTTGGCCTGGACAGGCGATATTGAAGCTTTCTTT

clone_size: .
d_call: .
v_call: TRBV6-1
j_call: TRBJ2-7
cdr3_aa: CASSEGGAVYEQYF
cdr3_nt: TGTGCCAGCAGTGAAGGTGGAGCTGTCTACGAGCAGTACTTC

clone_size: .
d_call: .
v_call: TRBV29-1
j_call: TRBJ2-1
cdr3_aa: CSVVRDSNNEQFF
cdr3_nt: TGCAGCGTGGTGCGGGACAGCAACAATGAGCAGTTCTTC

clone_size: .
d_call: TRBD1
v_call: TRBV5-4
j_call: TRBJ2-7
cdr3_aa: CASSWGQGSREQYF
cdr3_nt: TGTGCCAGCAGCTGGGGACAGGGGAGCCGCGAGCAGTACTTC

clone_size: .
d_call: TRBD2
v_call: TRBV5-1
j_call: TRBJ2-3
cdr3_aa: CASSPDGGREDTQYF
cdr3_nt: TGCGCCAGCAGTCCCGACGGCGGGAGGGAAGATACGCAGTATTTT

clone_size: once
d_call: TRBD2
v_call: TRBV6-4
j_call: TRBJ2-3
cdr3_aa: CASSDEASGRGDTQYF
cdr3_nt: TGTGCCAGCAGTGACGAGGCTAGCGGGAGGGGAGATACGCAGTATTTT

clone_size: once
d_call: TRBD1
v_call: TRBV7-9
j_call: TRBJ2-1
cdr3_aa: CASSFRPRDRGMYEQFF
cdr3_nt: TGTGCCAGCAGCTTCCGGCCACGGGACAGGGGGATGTATGAGCAGTTCTTC

clone_size: .
d_call: .
v_call: TRBV5-5
j_call: TRBJ2-5
cdr3_aa: CASNLERGLQETQYF
cdr3_nt: TGTGCCAGTAACCTGGAGCGCGGGTTACAAGAGACCCAGTACTTC

clone_size: .
d_call: .
v_call: TRBV28
j_call: TRBJ2-3
cdr3_aa: CASSPGSPTDTQYF
cdr3_nt: TGTGCCAGCAGTCCCGGGAGCCCCACAGATACGCAGTATTTT

clone_size: .
d_call: TRBD2
v_call: TRBV11-2
j_call: TRBJ2-3
cdr3_aa: CASSLGLAVTDTQYF
cdr3_nt: TGTGCCAGCAGCTTAGGACTAGCGGTCACAGATACGCAGTATTTT

clone_size: .
d_call: .
v_call: TRBV7-8
j_call: TRBJ1-1
cdr3_aa: CASSLGGITNTEAFF
cdr3_nt: TGTGCCAGCAGCTTAGGAGGTATCACCAACACTGAAGCTTTCTTT

clone_size: few
d_call: .
v_call: TRBV28
j_call: TRBJ2-7
cdr3_aa: CASSFRVGNPSTYEQYF
cdr3_nt: TGTGCCAGCAGTTTCCGGGTGGGTAATCCCTCCACCTACGAGCAGTACTTC

clone_size: few
d_call: TRBD2
v_call: TRBV10-1
j_call: TRBJ2-7
cdr3_aa: CASSPAGLAGGSYEQYF
cdr3_nt: TGCGCCAGCAGCCCAGCCGGACTAGCGGGAGGATCCTACGAGCAGTACTTC

clone_size: once
d_call: TRBD1
v_call: TRBV27
j_call: TRBJ2-7
cdr3_aa: CASSRAGTGISYEQYF
cdr3_nt: TGTGCCAGCAGCCGAGCCGGGACAGGTATCTCCTACGAGCAGTACTTC

clone_size: .
d_call: TRBD2
v_call: TRBV11-2
j_call: TRBJ2-7
cdr3_aa: CASSAGTRVEQYF
cdr3_nt: TGTGCCAGCAGCGCCGGGACTAGAGTCGAGCAGTACTTC

clone_size: .
d_call: .
v_call: TRBV9
j_call: TRBJ2-1
cdr3_aa: CASSGGGEQFF
cdr3_nt: TGTGCCAGCAGCGGAGGCGGTGAGCAGTTCTTC

clone_size: .
d_call: .
v_call: TRBV5-3
j_call: TRBJ2-5
cdr3_aa: CARDCRDNQETQYF
cdr3_nt: TGTGCCAGAGACTGTCGGGACAACCAAGAGACCCAGTACTTC

clone_size: .
d_call: TRBD2
v_call: TRBV7-9
j_call: TRBJ2-4
cdr3_aa: CSSSLATLAARAKNIQYF
cdr3_nt: TGTTCCAGCAGCTTAGCGACACTAGCGGCTCGAGCCAAAAACATTCAGTACTTC

clone_size: few
d_call: TRBD1
v_call: TRBV5-6
j_call: TRBJ1-4
cdr3_aa: CASRNRGDEKLFF
cdr3_nt: TGTGCCAGCAGAAACAGGGGCGATGAAAAACTGTTTTTT

clone_size: .
d_call: TRBD2
v_call: TRBV7-9
j_call: TRBJ2-3
cdr3_aa: CASSLGRGGSPDTQYF
cdr3_nt: TGTGCCAGCAGCTTAGGTCGTGGCGGGAGCCCAGATACGCAGTATTTT

clone_size: .
d_call: .
v_call: TRBV9
j_call: TRBJ2-3
cdr3_aa: CASSVETSPTDTQYF
cdr3_nt: TGTGCCAGCAGCGTAGAAACTAGCCCCACAGATACGCAGTATTTT

clone_size: .
d_call: TRBD1
v_call: TRBV5-6
j_call: TRBJ2-7
cdr3_aa: CASSLGMGQGTYEQYF
cdr3_nt: TGTGCCAGCAGCTTAGGGATGGGACAGGGGACCTACGAGCAGTACTTC

clone_size: once
d_call: .
v_call: TRBV5-1
j_call: TRBJ2-2
cdr3_aa: CASSLTVPGTGELFF
cdr3_nt: TGCGCCAGCAGCTTGACGGTTCCCGGGACCGGGGAGCTGTTTTTT

clone_size: .
d_call: TRBD1
v_call: TRBV10-3
j_call: TRBJ1-1
cdr3_aa: CAIRPGTENTEAFF
cdr3_nt: TGTGCCATCAGACCCGGGACAGAGAACACTGAAGCTTTCTTT

clone_size: .
d_call: TRBD1
v_call: TRBV5-6
j_call: TRBJ1-5
cdr3_aa: CASSSARTGNQPQHF
cdr3_nt: TGTGCCAGCAGCTCAGCCCGGACAGGGAATCAGCCCCAGCATTTT

clone_size: .
d_call: TRBD1
v_call: TRBV6-5
j_call: TRBJ2-1
cdr3_aa: CASSYSMGQGTYEQFF
cdr3_nt: TGTGCCAGCAGTTACTCGATGGGACAGGGGACGTATGAGCAGTTCTTC

clone_size: .
d_call: .
v_call: TRBV10-1
j_call: TRBJ2-3
cdr3_aa: CASSFTGRDTQYF
cdr3_nt: TGCGCCAGCAGCTTTACAGGGAGAGATACGCAGTATTTT